This T cell receptor beta chain was profiled in a study of T cells in Graves' hyperthyroidism and ophthalmopathy. V lost 6 bases to trimming and J lost 3 bases, with 12 bases between them. The length of the CDR3 is 13 residues. The V gene's germline CDR1 is DFQATT and CDR2 SNEGSKA (reference sequence). Study findings and constraints: Model-based prediction identified ophthalmopathy a median around 6.5 months prior to its onset.

Regions amplified from RNA transcripts were the TCR beta CDR3 regions. Researchers ran a first-round RT-PCR on the TCR CDR3 using the HTBI primer set. TCRdb independently ran MiXCR on the multiplex PCR reads; one entry per CDR3 protein. The table records roughly 570,000 distinct CDR3 sequences, around 45% of them present only once. Regarding this clonotype: Antigen: not known.

The TCR comes from a woman younger than 35 with Graves' hyperthyroidism. Sequenced sample: peripheral blood or thyroid tissue (not recorded which). The chain joins TRBV20-1 to TRBJ2-1; no reliable D call. DNA for the CDR3: TGCAGTGCCGGTGAACCCTTCTACAATGAGCAGTTCTTC. Translated: CSAGEPFYNEQFF.